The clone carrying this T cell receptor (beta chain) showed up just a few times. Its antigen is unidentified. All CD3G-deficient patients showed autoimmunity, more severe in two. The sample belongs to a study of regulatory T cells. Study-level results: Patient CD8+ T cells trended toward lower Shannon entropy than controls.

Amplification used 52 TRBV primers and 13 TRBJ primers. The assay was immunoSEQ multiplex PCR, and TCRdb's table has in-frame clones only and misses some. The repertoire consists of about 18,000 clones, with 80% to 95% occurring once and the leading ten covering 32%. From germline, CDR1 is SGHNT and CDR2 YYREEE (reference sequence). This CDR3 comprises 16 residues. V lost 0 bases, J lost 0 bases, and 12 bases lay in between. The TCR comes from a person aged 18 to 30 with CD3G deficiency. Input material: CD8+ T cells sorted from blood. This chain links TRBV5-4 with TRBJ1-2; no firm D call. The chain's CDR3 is CASSLVLTQANYGYTF. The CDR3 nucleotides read TGTGCCAGCAGCTTGGTTTTGACCCAAGCTAACTATGGCTACACCTTC.